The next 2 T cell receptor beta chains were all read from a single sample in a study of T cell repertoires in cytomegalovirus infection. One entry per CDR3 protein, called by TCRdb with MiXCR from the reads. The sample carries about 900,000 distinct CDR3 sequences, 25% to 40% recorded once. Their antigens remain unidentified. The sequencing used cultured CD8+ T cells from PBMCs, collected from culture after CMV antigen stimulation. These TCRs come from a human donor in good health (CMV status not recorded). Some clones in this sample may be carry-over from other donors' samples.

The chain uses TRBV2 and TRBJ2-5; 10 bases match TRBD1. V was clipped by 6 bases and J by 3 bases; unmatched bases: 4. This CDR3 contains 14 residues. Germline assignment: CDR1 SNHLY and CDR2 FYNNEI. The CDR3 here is CASSGQGGEETQYF. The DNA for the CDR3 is TGTGCCAGCAGCGGACAGGGGGGAGAAGAGACCCAGTACTTC.

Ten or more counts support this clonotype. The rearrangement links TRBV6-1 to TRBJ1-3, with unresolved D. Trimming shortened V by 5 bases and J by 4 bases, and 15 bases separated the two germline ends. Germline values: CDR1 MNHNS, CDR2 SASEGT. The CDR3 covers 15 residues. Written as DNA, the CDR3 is TGTGCCAGCAGTAGAGCCAGTGCATCCGGAAACACCATATATTTT. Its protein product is CASSRASASGNTIYF.